The 13 T cell receptor beta chains listed next were all sequenced from one sample in a study of blood T cells in healthy people across ages. For the second PCR, which ran for 7 to 11 cycles, a sample-barcoded 5' primer and a J-beta primer mix were used. One entry per CDR3 protein results from TCRdb running MiXCR on the 5' RACE reads. The data hold approximately 810,000 distinct CDR3 sequences, with 30% to 45% observed a single time. The material sequenced was blood. Source of these receptors: a man younger than 35 in good health.

This clonotype came up many times. V usage is TRBV5-1 and J usage is TRBJ2-5; D gene ambiguous. Deletions cut 0 bases from V and 7 bases from J, with 7 bases between. This CDR3 contains 12 residues. Germline CDR1 and CDR2: SGHRS and YFSETQ. The DNA of the CDR3 is TGCGCCAGCAGCTTGGAAGTTGGGACCCAGTACTTC. Its translation: CASSLEVGTQYF. Variable domain in full (rest from reference TRBV5-1 and TRBJ2-5): KAGVTQTPRYLIKTRGQQVTLSCSPISGHRSVSWYQQTPGQGLQFLFEYFSETQRNKGNFPGRFSGRQFSNSRSEMNVSTLELGDSALYLCASSLEVGTQYFGPGTRLLVL.

The chain recombines TRBV11-2 with TRBJ2-3; 7 positions agree with TRBD2. CDR3 size: 14 residues. V dropped 6 bases and J dropped 6; count of bases not matched to a gene: 9. In germline, CDR1 is SGHAT, CDR2 FQNNGV. The CDR3 nucleotides are TGTGCCAGCAGGCGAGCGGGGTTCGGGGATACGCAGTATTTT. Its translation: CASRRAGFGDTQYF.

CDR3 sequence reads: CASSDPQGRYGYTF. For the CDR3, the DNA is TGTGCCAGCAGCGACCCACAGGGTAGATATGGCTACACCTTC. V usage is TRBV28 and J usage is TRBJ1-2; D might be TRBD1 (6 bases). Per the germline V gene, CDR1 is MDHEN and CDR2 is SYDVKM. The CDR3 runs to 14 residues. Trimming took off 6 bases at V and 5 bases at J, with 16 bases between the two ends.

The chain recombines TRBV9 with TRBJ2-5; maybe TRBD2 (6 bases). This CDR3 spans 14 amino acids. V was shortened by 3 bases and J by 5 bases, with 14 bases between the two germline ends. The germline V gene encodes CDR1 SGDLS and CDR2 YYNGEE. The CDR3 nucleotides are TGTGCCAGCAGCGCGCGACTAGGGCTGGAGACCCAGTACTTC. Its translation: CASSARLGLETQYF.

This clonotype came up a few times. Mismatch with germline at one junction end may stem from a read error. The V gene is TRBV12-3 or TRBV12-4, the J gene TRBJ2-6; D gene uncertain. The CDR3 is 14 residues long. CDR3 residues: CASTLSSRANVLTF. The CDR3 bases are TGTGCCAGCACCCTAAGCTCTAGGGCCAACGTCCTGACTTTC.

This clonotype was seen many times. The chain joins TRBV6-2 or TRBV6-3 to TRBJ2-3; D tentatively fits TRBD1 or TRBD2 (5 bases each). This CDR3 contains 11 residues. V lost 7 bases and J 6 bases, leaving 8 bases between the germline ends. The germline gives CDR1 MNHEY, CDR2 SVGEGT. CDR3 region: CASTRGDTQYF. CDR3 DNA: TGTGCCAGCACCCGGGGCGATACGCAGTATTTT.

This clonotype turned up a few times. This CDR3 reads CSARAPPNEQFF. The CDR3 nucleotides are TGCAGTGCTAGAGCTCCCCCCAATGAGCAGTTCTTC. The V and J genes are TRBV20-1 and TRBJ2-1; D ambiguous. Germline V gives CDR1 DFQATT, CDR2 SNEGSKA (reference sequence). The CDR3 sequence is 12 residues long. Trimming removed 1 base from V and 6 bases from J, with 7 bases in between.

The J gene is TRBJ1-1, the V gene TRBV20-1, with unresolved D. The CDR3 extends over 15 amino acids. Germline lookup yields CDR1 DFQATT and CDR2 SNEGSKA (reference sequence). V lost 4 bases and J 3 bases, leaving 18 bases between the germline ends. As DNA, the CDR3 is TGCAGTGCTAAACCGTATAATACAGCGGACACTGAAGCTTTCTTT. This codes for CSAKPYNTADTEAFF.

CDR3 protein: CASSLDRPGLAGGQNEQFF. The CDR3 DNA reads as TGTGCCAGCAGCTTAGACAGACCGGGACTAGCGGGGGGGCAGAATGAGCAGTTCTTC. The gene calls are TRBV13 and TRBJ2-1; 16 positions agree with TRBD2. The V gene end was trimmed by 1 base and the J gene end by 7 bases; junction bases not matched to a gene: 10. Germline values: CDR1 PRHDT, CDR2 FYEKMQ (reference sequence). CDR3 length equals 19 residues.

This rearrangement joins TRBV7-2 to TRBJ2-2, with TRBD2 matching 12 bases. V lost 6 bases, J lost 3 bases, and 2 bases stayed unmatched. Germline CDR1 is SGHTA and CDR2 is FQGNSA. The CDR3 extends over 15 amino acids. CDR3 nucleotide sequence: TGTGCCAGCAGAGGACTAGCGGGGCACACCGGGGAGCTGTTTTTT. This codes for CASRGLAGHTGELFF.

The CDR3 nucleotides read TGCAGCGTTGCGGACAGCCAGAACACCGGGGAGCTGTTTTTT. Its protein is CSVADSQNTGELFF. The rearrangement links TRBV29-1 to TRBJ2-2; tentatively, D is TRBD1 (6 bases). The CDR3 is made up of 14 amino acids. V was shortened by 4 bases and J by 1 base, with 10 bases between the two germline ends. From germline, CDR1 is SQVTM and CDR2 ANQGSEA.

Only a few counts were recorded for this clonotype. The J gene is TRBJ2-1, the V gene TRBV7-8, with a weak D call TRBD2 (5 bases). The CDR3 is made up of 13 amino acids. Germline V gives CDR1 SGHVS, CDR2 FQNEAQ. V was clipped by 2 bases and J by 5 bases, with 7 bases between them. The CDR3 sequence: CASSLTRNNEQFF. CDR3 nucleotides: TGTGCCAGCAGCTTAACTAGAAACAATGAGCAGTTCTTC. Combining the CDR3 with reference TRBV7-8 and TRBJ2-1 gives the whole variable domain GAGVSQSPRYKVAKRGQDVALRCDPISGHVSLFWYQQALGQGPEFLTYFQNEAQLDKSGLPSDRFFAERPEGSVSTLKIQRTQQEDSAVYLCASSLTRNNEQFFGPGTRLTVL.

The CDR3 nucleotides are TGTGCCAGCAGTCCAGGGTCCGGGGGCTCCTATAATTCACCCCTCCACTTT. This sequence encodes CASSPGSGGSYNSPLHF. V usage is TRBV28 and J usage is TRBJ1-6; D perhaps matches TRBD1 (5 bases). Trimming took 5 bases from V and 0 from J, leaving 14 bases between them. This CDR3 spans 17 amino acids. Germline values: CDR1 MDHEN, CDR2 SYDVKM. Using reference TRBV28 and TRBJ1-6 for the parts outside the CDR3, the full variable domain is DVKVTQSSRYLVKRTGEKVFLECVQDMDHENMFWYRQDPGLGLRLIYFSYDVKMKEKGDIPEGYSVSREKKERFSLILESASTNQTSMYLCASSPGSGGSYNSPLHFGNGTRLTVT.